Listed below are T cell receptor beta chains from one sample, sequenced in a study of control samples from healthy donors and cancer patients. TCRdb's copy holds only in-frame clones and misses some; the assay was immunoSEQ multiplex PCR. The profile shows 100,000 to 150,000 clones, about 90% of them singletons. The sample taken for sequencing was PBMCs. The receptors derive from a man over 45 with head and neck cancer. CDR3s include the opening cysteine and the closing phenylalanine or tryptophan. Fields, in order: clone size, J gene, D gene, V gene, CDR3 length, CDR3 DNA, CDR3 protein. D genes are given only for firm matches. Clone size, where shown, is once, few, many, or a class for clones that have expanded.

>.|TRBJ2-3|TRBD1|TRBV7-9|15
TGTGCCAGCAGCTCCGGGACAGGCGGCACAGATACGCAGTATTTT
CASSSGTGGTDTQYF
>.|TRBJ1-5|.|TRBV9|15
TGTGCCAGCAGCGTAGGGGGGGCGGTTGATCAGCCCCAGCATTTT
CASSVGGAVDQPQHF
>.|TRBJ2-7|TRBD1|TRBV13|15
TGTGCCAGCAGCTCCGGAGGACAGGGATACTACGAGCAGTACTTC
CASSSGGQGYYEQYF
>.|TRBJ2-2|.|TRBV5-1|16
TGCGCCAGCAGGAGGATAGGGGCTCCGAACACCGGGGAGCTGTTTTTT
CASRRIGAPNTGELFF
>.|TRBJ2-1|.|TRBV5-1|13
TGCGCCAGCAGCTCAGAGTCTTACAATGAGCAGTTCTTC
CASSSESYNEQFF
>.|TRBJ2-1|.|TRBV5-1|15
TGCGCCAGCAGCCCTCTAGTTAGCTCCTACAATGAGCAGTTCTTC
CASSPLVSSYNEQFF
>.|TRBJ2-2|.|TRBV11-1|15
TGTGCCAGCAGCGCAGGGGGGGAGAACACCGGGGAGCTGTTTTTT
CASSAGGENTGELFF
>.|TRBJ2-6|.|TRBV2|16
TGTGCCAGCAGTGAGAGTAGGTGGGGTGGGGCCAACGTCCTGACTTTC
CASSESRWGGANVLTF
>few|TRBJ1-2|.|TRBV14|16
TGTGCCAGCAGCCAAGTGACGTCAGGGGCCGGGTATGGCTACACCTTC
CASSQVTSGAGYGYTF
>.|TRBJ2-7|.|TRBV9|12
TGTGCCAGCAGCGTAGACAGCGACGAGCAGTACTTC
CASSVDSDEQYF
>.|TRBJ2-1|.|TRBV10-2|13
TGCGCCAGCAGTGAAACTAGCTACAATGAGCAGTTCTTC
CASSETSYNEQFF
>.|TRBJ1-6|.|TRBV7-9|15
TGTGCCAGCAGCCTTAGACAGTCCGGTAATTCACCCCTCCACTTT
CASSLRQSGNSPLHF
>.|TRBJ2-5|TRBD1|TRBV27|15
TGTGCCAGCAGTTACCCGACAGGGGGCGGGGAGACCCAGTACTTC
CASSYPTGGGETQYF
>.|TRBJ2-7|.|TRBV3-1/TRBV3-2|12
TGTGCCAGCAGCCAAGTATACTACGAGCAGTACTTC
CASSQVYYEQYF
>.|TRBJ1-4|TRBD1|TRBV2|15
TGTGCCAGCAGTCCTTGGGACAGGGTTGTCGAAAAACTGTTTTTT
CASSPWDRVVEKLFF
>once|TRBJ2-5|TRBD2|TRBV9|12
TGTGCCAGAGCGGGAGTCGGGGAGACCCAGTACTTC
CARAGVGETQYF
>once|TRBJ2-1|TRBD2|TRBV4-2|16
TGTGCCAGCAGCCAAGCCTTGGGGACTAGCGGGGGTGAGCAGTTCTTC
CASSQALGTSGGEQFF
>few|TRBJ1-5|.|TRBV28|14
TGTGCCAGCAGTTTAGGGGGTAGCAATCAGCCCCAGCATTTT
CASSLGGSNQPQHF
>.|TRBJ2-5|TRBD1|TRBV6-6|14
TGTGCCAGCATCGAAACAGGGGCTCGGGAGACCCAGTACTTC
CASIETGARETQYF
>once|TRBJ2-1|.|TRBV21-1|17
TGTGCCAGCAGCAAGGGACAATTACTGATTACCTACAATGAGCAGTTCTTC
CASSKGQLLITYNEQFF
>.|TRBJ2-7|TRBD2|TRBV19|12
TGTGCCAGTAGCAGCGGGACCTACGAGCAGTACTTC
CASSSGTYEQYF
>.|TRBJ1-2|.|TRBV27|14
TGTGCCAGCAGTTTAGCGTCTTCTAACTATGGCTACACCTTC
CASSLASSNYGYTF
>.|TRBJ2-1|TRBD1|TRBV9|16
TGTGCCAGCAGCCCCCCCGGGACAGGGGTTATTGGTGAGCAGTTCTTC
CASSPPGTGVIGEQFF
>.|TRBJ2-1|TRBD2|TRBV30|14
TGTGCCTGGATCCGTAGCGGGGGGGCCCATGAGCAGTTCTTC
CAWIRSGGAHEQFF
>.|TRBJ1-6|TRBD1|TRBV11-2|15
TGTGCCAGCAGTTTTTACCGGGACAGCAATTCACCCCTCCACTTT
CASSFYRDSNSPLHF
>.|TRBJ2-1|.|TRBV12-5|13
TGTGCTAGTGGTTTGACTCAAAGAGATGAGCAGTTCTTC
CASGLTQRDEQFF
>few|TRBJ2-7|.|TRBV5-1|15
TGCGCCAGCAGCTTGGCCGGGGCGATCTCCTACGAGCAGTACTTC
CASSLAGAISYEQYF
>.|TRBJ1-3|TRBD1|TRBV5-1|15
TGCGCCAGCAGAGAACGAGACAGGGGAGGAAACACCATATATTTT
CASRERDRGGNTIYF
>.|TRBJ2-5|TRBD1|TRBV2|13
TGTGCCAGCAACACAGGGGGCGCGGAGACCCAGTACTTC
CASNTGGAETQYF
>.|TRBJ1-3|.|TRBV5-1|14
TGCGCCAGCAGCTTAGGACAGATTGGAAACACCATATATTTT
CASSLGQIGNTIYF
>.|TRBJ2-7|.|TRBV5-1|15
TGCGCCAGCAGCTTAGACGGCACGTCCTTCTACGAGCAGTACTTC
CASSLDGTSFYEQYF
>.|TRBJ2-1|.|TRBV3-1/TRBV3-2|14
TGTGCCAGCAGCCAAGGACCTGGGTTCGATGAGCAGTTCTTC
CASSQGPGFDEQFF
>.|TRBJ2-5|.|TRBV6-5|12
TGTGCCAGCAGTTGGGGGCTGGAGACCCAGTACTTC
CASSWGLETQYF
>.|TRBJ1-6|.|TRBV6-5|14
TGTGCCACCTCTACGACAGCCAAAGTGGCACCCCTCCACTTT
CATSTTAKVAPLHF
>.|TRBJ2-7|TRBD2|TRBV23-1|14
TGCGCAGAGAAACTGGGAGGGAGCTCCTACGAGCAGTACTTC
CAEKLGGSSYEQYF
>.|TRBJ1-5|.|TRBV10-1|14
TGCGCCAGCAGTGAACAACCGCTCAATCAGCCCCAGCATTTT
CASSEQPLNQPQHF
>.|TRBJ1-2|.|TRBV27|12
TGTGCCAGCATGCGGACGGGGTCGGGCTACACCTTC
CASMRTGSGYTF